Each of the 27 T cell receptor beta chains below was sequenced from the same sample in a study of cytotoxic CD8 clonotypes in ibrutinib-treated CLL (dated by TCRdb to the early 2020s). Library construction relied on the immunoSEQ multiplex PCR assay. TCRdb's version of the immuneACCESS table is confined to in-frame rearrangements and falls short of the full clone set. An unresolved V gene accounts for under half of the shortfall where checked; the remainder is of unknown origin. This sample is represented by 150,000 or so clones; roughly 80% of them were singletons. Approximately 27% of the sample is taken by the ten largest. The label giving this sample's time point can be read as: about 11 months on ibrutinib. Sample: PBMCs, taken after 12 months of ibrutinib treatment. These TCRs come from a human donor with chronic lymphocytic leukemia.

This clone has a single count. The V gene is TRBV7-2, the J gene TRBJ2-3, with D possibly being TRBD2 (6 bases). The germline V gene has CDR1 SGHTA and CDR2 FQGNSA. This CDR3 has 15 amino acids. V lost 5 bases and J lost 2, with 14 bases in between. The CDR3 loop is CASSRRGAYTDTQYF. Written as DNA, the CDR3 is TGTGCCAGCAGCCGCCGCGGGGCCTACACAGATACGCAGTATTTT.

The chain recombines TRBV9 with TRBJ2-3; D call uncertain. Trimming took off 4 bases at V and 0 bases at J, with 12 bases between the two ends. The CDR3 is 15 amino acids. Germline V CDR1 and CDR2: SGDLS, YYNGEE. The CDR3 DNA reads TGTGCCAGCAGCTCACGGGCTCCTAGCACAGATACGCAGTATTTT. Protein sequence: CASSSRAPSTDTQYF.

The chain combines TRBV7-2 with TRBJ1-5; the D is unclear. Germline V lookup: CDR1 SGHTA, CDR2 FQGNSA. With 4 bases removed from V and 5 bases from J, the gap between germline ends came to 6 bases. This CDR3 contains 12 residues. CDR3 DNA: TGTGCCAGCAGCTCGCCCGATCAGCCCCAGCATTTT. Protein: CASSSPDQPQHF.

The rearrangement links TRBV4-1 to TRBJ2-3; the match to TRBD2 covers 10 bases. Unmatched junction bases numbered 7, after V lost 4 bases and J lost 3 bases. The CDR3 runs 16 residues. Germline V gives CDR1 MGHRA, CDR2 YSYEKL. The CDR3 DNA sequence: TGCGCCAGCAGCCGCAGACTAGCGGGTGGTACAGATACGCAGTATTTT. Amino acid sequence: CASSRRLAGGTDTQYF.

Many counts were recorded for this clone. The rearrangement links TRBV28 to TRBJ2-2, with D possibly TRBD1 on 5 matching bases. This CDR3 has 13 residues. CDR1 and CDR2 from the germline V gene are MDHEN and SYDVKM. Trimming cost V 3 bases and J 7 bases, with 9 bases left between them. CDR3 sequence (DNA): TGTGCCAGCAGTTTCGACAGTTTCGGGGAGCTGTTTTTT. Residues: CASSFDSFGELFF.

As DNA, the CDR3 is TGTGCCAGCAGCTTAGGTCAGTTCACAGATACGCAGTATTTT. This encodes CASSLGQFTDTQYF. The chain carries TRBV7-9 and TRBJ2-3; D is ambiguous. V lost 1 base, J lost 2 bases, and 7 bases lay in between. Germline V gene sequence: CDR1 SEHNR, CDR2 FQNEAQ (reference sequence). This CDR3 is 14 amino acids long.

The genes are TRBV9 and TRBJ1-1, with D possibly matching TRBD1 (6 bases). Germline-derived CDR1 and CDR2 are SGDLS and YYNGEE. The CDR3 has 15 residues. Trimming stripped 4 bases from V and 1 base from J, with 14 bases between. CDR3 DNA sequence: TGTGCCAGCAGCCCCCGGGGGGGGGCGAACACTGAAGCTTTCTTT. Protein: CASSPRGGANTEAFF.

The genes are TRBV27 and TRBJ1-2, with 8 bases aligning to TRBD1. The CDR3 has 14 amino acids. Trimming removed 3 bases from V and 5 bases from J; junction bases left unmatched: 5. The germline V gene encodes CDR1 MNHEY and CDR2 SMNVEV (reference sequence). The CDR3 nucleotides read TGTGCCAGCAGTTTTCTTGGGACAGGATATGGCTACACCTTC. Residues: CASSFLGTGYGYTF.

This sequence joins TRBV5-1 and TRBJ1-6; 9 nucleotides agree with TRBD1. The junction had 9 bases not matched to a gene; V was cut back by 0 bases and J by 8 bases. The CDR3 contains 17 residues. CDR1 and CDR2 from the germline V gene are SGHRS and YFSETQ. CDR3 sequence (DNA): TGCGCCAGCAGCTTGGAGGGGGGACAGGGTGTATATTCACCCCTCCACTTT. Its translation is CASSLEGGQGVYSPLHF. The complete variable domain, with remaining parts taken from reference TRBV5-1 and TRBJ1-6, reads KAGVTQTPRYLIKTRGQQVTLSCSPISGHRSVSWYQQTPGQGLQFLFEYFSETQRNKGNFPGRFSGRQFSNSRSEMNVSTLELGDSALYLCASSLEGGQGVYSPLHFGNGTRLTVT.

The J gene is TRBJ1-1, the V gene TRBV18; a possible D gene is TRBD1 (5 bases). The CDR3 sequence is 14 residues long. V gave up 2 bases and J gave up 2 bases, with 9 bases separating them. Germline CDR1 is KGHSH and CDR2 is LQKENI. CDR3 residues: CASSPKGLNTEAFF. The CDR3 nucleotides are TGTGCCAGCTCACCAAAGGGACTAAACACTGAAGCTTTCTTT.

This clone was detected only once. The chain joins TRBV28 to TRBJ1-5; D is uncertain. The CDR3 loop spans 11 amino acids. The V end lost 8 bases, the J end lost 5 bases, and 7 bases lay between the germline ends. The V gene's germline CDR1 is MDHEN and CDR2 SYDVKM. CDR3 in DNA: TGTGCCAGCTTCAAGTATCAGCCCCAGCATTTT. Translated, it gives CASFKYQPQHF.

The CDR3 here is CASSLAAGGRADTQYF. The CDR3 DNA sequence: TGTGCCAGCAGCTTGGCAGCGGGAGGTCGAGCAGATACGCAGTATTTT. The rearrangement uses TRBV7-2 and TRBJ2-3, with TRBD2 identical over 9 bases. The germline V gene encodes CDR1 SGHTA and CDR2 FQGNSA. The CDR3 covers 16 residues. The trim removed 3 bases at V and 4 bases at J, leaving 8 bases unmatched.

The gene calls are TRBV30 and TRBJ1-5; D unclear. V was trimmed by 3 bases and J by 1 base, leaving 13 bases between them. The CDR3 length is 15 residues. CDR1 is GTSNPN and CDR2 is SVGIG in the germline V gene (reference sequence). The CDR3 here is CAWSIEPGSNQPQHF. The CDR3 bases are TGTGCCTGGAGCATAGAGCCGGGAAGCAATCAGCCCCAGCATTTT.

This clone occurred many times. The chain joins TRBV5-1 to TRBJ2-5, with TRBD2 as a possible D gene (6 bases). This CDR3 region has 14 residues. Looked up from germline, CDR1 is SGHRS and CDR2 is YFSETQ. Trimming took 3 bases from V and 5 from J, leaving 14 bases between them. The CDR3: CASSWDGRGETQYF. In nucleotides, the CDR3 is TGCGCCAGCAGCTGGGACGGACGGGGGGAGACCCAGTACTTC. The full variable domain, its missing parts supplied by reference TRBV5-1 and TRBJ2-5, is KAGVTQTPRYLIKTRGQQVTLSCSPISGHRSVSWYQQTPGQGLQFLFEYFSETQRNKGNFPGRFSGRQFSNSRSEMNVSTLELGDSALYLCASSWDGRGETQYFGPGTRLLVL.

The chain joins TRBV4-1 to TRBJ1-2, with D possibly TRBD1 on 5 matching bases. The germline V gene has CDR1 MGHRA and CDR2 YSYEKL. V dropped 0 bases and J dropped 5 bases, with 13 bases sitting between them. This CDR3 has 15 amino acids. CDR3 in DNA: TGCGCCAGCAGCCAAGAGTGGCCGGGGCTATATGGCTACACCTTC. Translating it yields CASSQEWPGLYGYTF.

There are a few counts of this clone. The rearrangement joins TRBV28 to TRBJ1-4; D gene uncertain. The CDR3 extends over 15 amino acids. Trimming removed 0 bases from V and 4 bases from J, with 9 bases in between. Germline CDR1 reads MDHEN; CDR2 reads SYDVKM. CDR3 nucleotide sequence: TGTGCCAGCAGTTTATGGGCGGAAAATAATGAAAAACTGTTTTTT. This gives the protein CASSLWAENNEKLFF. Variable domain in full (rest from reference TRBV28 and TRBJ1-4): DVKVTQSSRYLVKRTGEKVFLECVQDMDHENMFWYRQDPGLGLRLIYFSYDVKMKEKGDIPEGYSVSREKKERFSLILESASTNQTSMYLCASSLWAENNEKLFFGSGTQLSVL.

V is TRBV11-1 and J is TRBJ1-4; D uncertain. The CDR3 spans 15 residues. The V and J ends lost 2 bases and 0 bases respectively, with 7 bases between them. In germline, CDR1 is SGHAT, CDR2 FQDESV (reference sequence). The CDR3 coding sequence is TGTGCCAGCAGCTTATCGACCGCAACTAATGAAAAACTGTTTTTT. Translation: CASSLSTATNEKLFF.

The chain recombines TRBV6-1 with TRBJ1-3; D ambiguous. The CDR3 has 14 residues. CDR1 and CDR2 from the germline V gene are MNHNS and SASEGT. The ends were cut back, 4 bases at V and 4 bases at J, with 11 bases in the middle. Here the CDR3 reads CASSALRLGNTIYF. CDR3 sequence (DNA): TGTGCCAGCAGTGCCCTTAGATTGGGAAACACCATATATTTT.

The chain links TRBV28 to TRBJ1-2; 8 bases match TRBD1. Germline loops: CDR1 MDHEN, CDR2 SYDVKM. The CDR3 is made up of 13 amino acids. J gave up 7 bases and V 6 bases, and 7 bases lay outside the gene matches. CDR3 sequence reads: CASRGRGLRGYTF. The DNA of the CDR3 is TGTGCCAGCAGGGGCAGGGGGCTTCGTGGCTACACCTTC.

V is TRBV11-2 and J is TRBJ2-2, with D perhaps matching TRBD1 or TRBD2 (5 bases each). V lost 0 bases, J lost 4 bases, and 9 bases lay in between. CDR1 and CDR2 (germline): SGHAT, FQNNGV. The CDR3 extends over 15 amino acids. The CDR3 is CASSLEAGSTGELFF. CDR3 DNA sequence: TGTGCCAGCAGCTTAGAGGCAGGGAGCACCGGGGAGCTGTTTTTT.

This clone was counted between two and nine times. The rearrangement uses TRBV7-9 and TRBJ2-2; no definite D call. This CDR3 comprises 16 residues. The V gene lost 1 base and the J gene lost 5 bases, with 14 bases spanning the gap. Germline V gene data show CDR1 as SEHNR and CDR2 as FQNEAQ (reference sequence). CDR3 sequence: CASSLVVTAGTGELFF. The DNA for the CDR3 is TGTGCCAGCAGCTTAGTGGTGACGGCCGGAACCGGGGAGCTGTTTTTT. Combining the CDR3 with reference TRBV7-9 and TRBJ2-2 gives the whole variable domain DTGVSQNPRHKITKRGQNVTFRCDPISEHNRLYWYRQTLGQGPEFLTYFQNEAQLEKSRLLSDRFSAERPKGSFSTLEIQRTEQGDSAMYLCASSLVVTAGTGELFFGEGSRLTVL.

This sequence joins TRBV19 and TRBJ2-7, with no clear D. The CDR3 is 12 residues long. The germline gives CDR1 LNHDA, CDR2 SQIVND (reference sequence). V gave up 8 bases and J gave up 3 bases, with 11 bases separating them. CDR3 DNA sequence: TGTGCCAGTGGATCAGACCGCTACGAGCAGTACTTC. This gives the protein CASGSDRYEQYF.

This chain joins TRBV13 and TRBJ2-2; 12 positions agree with TRBD2. Germline CDR1 is PRHDT and CDR2 is FYEKMQ (reference sequence). V lost 5 bases, J lost 3 bases, and 13 bases stayed unmatched. This CDR3 has 19 residues. In DNA, the CDR3 is TGTGCCAGCAGCGTATTCGGACTAGCGGGAATTCGCGACACCGGGGAGCTGTTTTTT. Amino acid sequence: CASSVFGLAGIRDTGELFF.

The chain employs TRBV5-1 and TRBJ1-2; TRBD1 agrees at 7 bases. The CDR3 totals 14 residues. Losses at the gene ends were 4 bases for V and 4 bases for J; bases not matched to a gene: 7. CDR1 is SGHRS, CDR2 YFSETQ, per germline. CDR3 DNA: TGCGCCAGCAGCCCCGGGACAGACGTCTATGGCTACACCTTC. The encoded protein is CASSPGTDVYGYTF.

The genes are TRBV19 and TRBJ2-7; the D gene is possibly TRBD2 (5 bases). The CDR3 loop spans 16 amino acids. CDR1 and CDR2 (germline): LNHDA, SQIVND (reference sequence). V was pared by 7 bases and J by 4 bases, with 23 bases between. Here the CDR3 reads CASTPSAGSWSYEQYF. In DNA form, the CDR3 reads TGTGCCAGTACCCCATCGGCGGGCAGTTGGTCATACGAGCAGTACTTC.

The chain links TRBV5-1 to TRBJ2-3; 8 bases align to TRBD2. Germline CDR1 and CDR2: SGHRS and YFSETQ. The CDR3 sequence is 17 residues long. The V segment lost 4 bases and the J segment 0 bases; nucleotides outside the gene matches: 10. CDR3 loop: CASSPAGGGPSTDTQYF. For the CDR3, the DNA is TGCGCCAGCAGCCCAGCTGGCGGGGGGCCCAGCACAGATACGCAGTATTTT.

V usage is TRBV28 and J usage is TRBJ1-3, with 9 positions matching TRBD1. The germline V gene encodes CDR1 MDHEN and CDR2 SYDVKM. The V and J ends lost 6 bases and 1 base, in that order; junction bases with no gene match: 10. The CDR3 runs 17 residues. The CDR3 nucleotides read TGTGCCAGCAGGCCCGCACCGGGACAGGGATCTGGAAACACCATATATTTT. Encoded protein: CASRPAPGQGSGNTIYF.